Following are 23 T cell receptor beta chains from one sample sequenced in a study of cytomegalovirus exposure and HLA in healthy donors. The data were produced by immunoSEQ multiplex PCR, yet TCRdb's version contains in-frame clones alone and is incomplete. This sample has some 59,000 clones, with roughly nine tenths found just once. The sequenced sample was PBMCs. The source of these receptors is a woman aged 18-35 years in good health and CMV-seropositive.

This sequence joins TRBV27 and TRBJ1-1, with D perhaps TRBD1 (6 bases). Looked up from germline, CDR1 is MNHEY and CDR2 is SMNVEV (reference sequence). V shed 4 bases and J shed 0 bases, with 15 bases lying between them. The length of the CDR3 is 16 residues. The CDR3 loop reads CASSSDRTIMNTEAFF. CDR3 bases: TGTGCCAGCAGTTCCGACAGGACGATCATGAACACTGAAGCTTTCTTT.

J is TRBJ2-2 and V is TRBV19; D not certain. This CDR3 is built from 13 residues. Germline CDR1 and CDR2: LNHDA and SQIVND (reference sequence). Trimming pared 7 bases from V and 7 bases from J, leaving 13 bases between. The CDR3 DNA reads TGTGCCAGTACCTCCGACCCAGGCGGGGAGCTGTTTTTT. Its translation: CASTSDPGGELFF.

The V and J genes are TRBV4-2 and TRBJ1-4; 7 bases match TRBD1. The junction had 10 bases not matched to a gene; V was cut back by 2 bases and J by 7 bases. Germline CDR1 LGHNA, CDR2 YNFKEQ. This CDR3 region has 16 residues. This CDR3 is CASSQLLGGLGEKLFF. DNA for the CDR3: TGTGCCAGCAGCCAATTGCTAGGGGGCCTGGGTGAAAAACTGTTTTTT.

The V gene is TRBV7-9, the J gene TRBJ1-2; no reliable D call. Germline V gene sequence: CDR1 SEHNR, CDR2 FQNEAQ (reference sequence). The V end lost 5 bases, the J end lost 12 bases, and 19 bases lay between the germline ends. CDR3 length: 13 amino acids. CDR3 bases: TGTGCCAGCAGCCGTCCCCCTGAGGCACGGAACACCTTC. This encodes CASSRPPEARNTF.

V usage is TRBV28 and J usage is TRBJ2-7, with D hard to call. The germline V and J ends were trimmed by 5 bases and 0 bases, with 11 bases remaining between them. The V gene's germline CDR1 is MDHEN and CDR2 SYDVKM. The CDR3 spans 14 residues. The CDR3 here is CASSPTLPSYEQYF. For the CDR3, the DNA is TGTGCCAGCAGTCCAACTCTGCCCTCCTACGAGCAGTACTTC.

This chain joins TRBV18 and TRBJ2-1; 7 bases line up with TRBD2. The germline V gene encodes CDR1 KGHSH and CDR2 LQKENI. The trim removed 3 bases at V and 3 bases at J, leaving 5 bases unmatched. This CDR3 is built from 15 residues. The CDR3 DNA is TGTGCCAGCTCACCTCGTGCGGGGGACTACAATGAGCAGTTCTTC. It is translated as CASSPRAGDYNEQFF.

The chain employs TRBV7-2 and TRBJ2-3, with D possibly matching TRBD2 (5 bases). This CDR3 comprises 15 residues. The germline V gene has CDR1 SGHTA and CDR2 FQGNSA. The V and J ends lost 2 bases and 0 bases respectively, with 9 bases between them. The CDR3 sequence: CASSLWGVSTDTQYF. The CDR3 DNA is TGTGCCAGCAGCTTATGGGGAGTCAGCACAGATACGCAGTATTTT.

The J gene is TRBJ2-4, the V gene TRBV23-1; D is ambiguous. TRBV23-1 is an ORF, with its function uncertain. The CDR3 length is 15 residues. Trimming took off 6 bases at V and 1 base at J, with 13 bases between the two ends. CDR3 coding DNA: TGCGCCAGCAGGTTAATATTCGGGGCCAAAAACATTCAGTACTTC. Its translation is CASRLIFGAKNIQYF.

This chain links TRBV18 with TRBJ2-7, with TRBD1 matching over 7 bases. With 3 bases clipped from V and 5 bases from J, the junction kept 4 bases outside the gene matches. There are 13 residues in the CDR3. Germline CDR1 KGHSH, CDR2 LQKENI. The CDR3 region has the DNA TGTGCCAGCTCACCTTCAGGGGGAGACGAGCAGTACTTC. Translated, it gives CASSPSGGDEQYF.

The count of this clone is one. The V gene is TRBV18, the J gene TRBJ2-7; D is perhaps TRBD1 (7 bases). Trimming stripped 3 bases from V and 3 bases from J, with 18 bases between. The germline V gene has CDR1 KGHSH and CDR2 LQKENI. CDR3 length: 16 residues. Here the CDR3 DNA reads TGTGCCAGCTCACCTAGTCGTGGTCAGGGGGGCTACGAGCAGTACTTC. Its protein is CASSPSRGQGGYEQYF.

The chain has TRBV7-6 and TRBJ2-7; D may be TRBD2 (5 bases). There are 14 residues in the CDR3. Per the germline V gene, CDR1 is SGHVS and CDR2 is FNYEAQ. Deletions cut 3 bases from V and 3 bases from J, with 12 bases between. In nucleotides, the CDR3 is TGTGCCAGCAGCTTCAGCCTCGGGGACTACGAGCAGTACTTC. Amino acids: CASSFSLGDYEQYF.

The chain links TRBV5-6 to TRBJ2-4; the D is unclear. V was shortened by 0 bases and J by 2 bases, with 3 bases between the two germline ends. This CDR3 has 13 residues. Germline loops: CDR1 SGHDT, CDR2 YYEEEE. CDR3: CASSLGTKNIQYF. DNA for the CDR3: TGTGCCAGCAGCTTGGGTACCAAAAACATTCAGTACTTC.

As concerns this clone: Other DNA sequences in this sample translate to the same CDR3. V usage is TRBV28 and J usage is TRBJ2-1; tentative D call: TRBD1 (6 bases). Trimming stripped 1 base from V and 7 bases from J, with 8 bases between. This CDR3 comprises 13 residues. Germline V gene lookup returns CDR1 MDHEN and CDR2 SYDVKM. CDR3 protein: CASSLFRGNEQFF. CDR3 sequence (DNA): TGTGCCAGCAGTTTATTCAGGGGTAATGAGCAGTTCTTC. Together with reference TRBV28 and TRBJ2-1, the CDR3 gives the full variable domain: DVKVTQSSRYLVKRTGEKVFLECVQDMDHENMFWYRQDPGLGLRLIYFSYDVKMKEKGDIPEGYSVSREKKERFSLILESASTNQTSMYLCASSLFRGNEQFFGPGTRLTVL.

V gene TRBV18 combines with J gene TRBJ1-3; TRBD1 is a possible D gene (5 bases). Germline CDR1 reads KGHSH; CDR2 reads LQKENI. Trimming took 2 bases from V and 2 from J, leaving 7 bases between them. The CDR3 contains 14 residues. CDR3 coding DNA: TGTGCCAGCTCACCAGCAGGGACTGGAAACACCATATATTTT. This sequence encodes CASSPAGTGNTIYF. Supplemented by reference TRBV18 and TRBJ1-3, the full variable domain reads NAGVMQNPRHLVRRRGQEARLRCSPMKGHSHVYWYRQLPEEGLKFMVYLQKENIIDESGMPKERFSAEFPKEGPSILRIQQVVRGDSAAYFCASSPAGTGNTIYFGEGSWLTVV.

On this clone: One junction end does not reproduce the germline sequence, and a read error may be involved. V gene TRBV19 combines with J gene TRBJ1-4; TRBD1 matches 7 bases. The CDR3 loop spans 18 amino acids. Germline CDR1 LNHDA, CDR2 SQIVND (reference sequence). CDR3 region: CASSTLVGGSQSSERLFF. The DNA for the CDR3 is TGTGCCAGTAGTACCCTCGTAGGGGGCTCCCAGTCTTCGGAAAGACTGTTTTTT. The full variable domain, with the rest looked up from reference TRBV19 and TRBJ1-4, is DGGITQSPKYLFRKEGQNVTLSCEQNLNHDAMYWYRQDPGQGLRLIYYSQIVNDFQKGDIAEGYSVSREKKESFPLTVTSAQKNPTAFYLCASSTLVGGSQSSERLFFGSGTQLSVL.

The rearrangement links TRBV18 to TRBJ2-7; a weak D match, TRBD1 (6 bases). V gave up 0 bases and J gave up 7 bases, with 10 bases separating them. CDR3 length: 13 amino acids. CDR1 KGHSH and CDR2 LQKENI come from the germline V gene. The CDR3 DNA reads TGTGCCAGCTCACCACCTACAGGGTGGGAGCAGTACTTC. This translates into CASSPPTGWEQYF.

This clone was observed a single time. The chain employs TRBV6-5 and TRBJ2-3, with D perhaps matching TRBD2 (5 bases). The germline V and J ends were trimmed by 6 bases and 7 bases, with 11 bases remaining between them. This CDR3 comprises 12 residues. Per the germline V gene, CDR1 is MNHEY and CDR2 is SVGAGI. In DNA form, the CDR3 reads TGTGCCAGCAGCAATGGACTGCATACGCAGTATTTT. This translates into CASSNGLHTQYF.

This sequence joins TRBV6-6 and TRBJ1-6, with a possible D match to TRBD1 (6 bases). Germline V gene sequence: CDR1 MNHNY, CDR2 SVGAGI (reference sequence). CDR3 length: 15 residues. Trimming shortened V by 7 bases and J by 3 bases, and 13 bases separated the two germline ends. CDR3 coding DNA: TGTGCCAGCAATACAGGGCCAAGCTATAATTCACCCCTCCACTTT. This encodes CASNTGPSYNSPLHF.

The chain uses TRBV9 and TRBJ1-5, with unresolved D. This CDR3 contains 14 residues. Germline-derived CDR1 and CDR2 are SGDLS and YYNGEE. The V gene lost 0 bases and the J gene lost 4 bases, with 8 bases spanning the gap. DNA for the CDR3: TGTGCCAGCAGCGTAGCCCCAGTTAATCAGCCCCAGCATTTT. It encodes CASSVAPVNQPQHF.

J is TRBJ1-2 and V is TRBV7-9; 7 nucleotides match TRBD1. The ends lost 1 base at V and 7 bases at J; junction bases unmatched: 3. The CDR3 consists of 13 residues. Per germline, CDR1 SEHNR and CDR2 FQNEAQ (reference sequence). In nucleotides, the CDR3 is TGTGCCAGCAGCTTAGGACAGGGAGGTGGCTACACCTTC. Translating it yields CASSLGQGGGYTF. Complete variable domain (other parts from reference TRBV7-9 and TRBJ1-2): DTGVSQNPRHKITKRGQNVTFRCDPISEHNRLYWYRQTLGQGPEFLTYFQNEAQLEKSRLLSDRFSAERPKGSFSTLEIQRTEQGDSAMYLCASSLGQGGGYTFGSGTRLTVV.

CDR3 coding DNA: TGTGCCAGTAGTATGATGGCAGGGACTCTCTCTGGGGCCAACGTCCTGACTTTC. It yields the protein CASSMMAGTLSGANVLTF. The rearrangement links TRBV19 to TRBJ2-6; maybe TRBD2 (6 bases). Germline-derived CDR1 and CDR2 are LNHDA and SQIVND (reference sequence). The V end was cut by 3 bases, the J end by 0 bases, with 15 bases between. CDR3 length: 18 residues. Full variable domain (missing parts from reference TRBV19 and TRBJ2-6): DGGITQSPKYLFRKEGQNVTLSCEQNLNHDAMYWYRQDPGQGLRLIYYSQIVNDFQKGDIAEGYSVSREKKESFPLTVTSAQKNPTAFYLCASSMMAGTLSGANVLTFGAGSRLTVL.

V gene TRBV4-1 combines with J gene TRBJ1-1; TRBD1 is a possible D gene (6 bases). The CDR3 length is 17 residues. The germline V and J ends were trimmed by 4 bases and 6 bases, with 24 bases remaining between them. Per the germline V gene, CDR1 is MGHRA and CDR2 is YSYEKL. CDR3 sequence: CASSPPGTIPFDPEAFF. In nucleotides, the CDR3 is TGCGCCAGCAGCCCTCCTGGGACAATACCCTTCGACCCTGAAGCTTTCTTT.

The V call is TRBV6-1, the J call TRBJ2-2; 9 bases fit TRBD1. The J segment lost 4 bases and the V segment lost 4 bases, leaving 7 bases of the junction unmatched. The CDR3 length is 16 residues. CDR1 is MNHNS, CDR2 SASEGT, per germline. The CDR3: CASSAYRGRGTGELFF. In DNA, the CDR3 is TGTGCCAGCAGTGCCTACAGGGGGCGCGGCACCGGGGAGCTGTTTTTT.